A single sample is the source of the 8 T cell receptor beta chains below, sequenced in a study of T cells in Graves' hyperthyroidism and ophthalmopathy. RNA transcripts were the template for amplifying TCR beta CDR3 regions. HTBI primers were employed in a first-round RT-PCR of the TCR CDR3. One entry per CDR3 protein results from TCRdb running MiXCR on the multiplex PCR reads. There are roughly 550,000 distinct CDR3 sequences in the sample; about 15% occur only once, and about 31% lies in the top ten. The specimen sequenced was blood. The receptor source for this set is a woman in her thirties with Graves' ophthalmopathy.

V gene TRBV12-3 or TRBV12-4 combines with J gene TRBJ1-6, with a tentative D call TRBD1 (5 bases). The CDR3 extends over 15 amino acids. V lost 3 bases, J lost 8 bases, and 14 bases lay in between. CDR3 in DNA: TGTGCCAGCAGTTTCGGTTCGGTGGGGCATTCACCCCTCCACTTT. Amino acids: CASSFGSVGHSPLHF.

This clonotype was seen more than once but under ten times. This rearrangement joins TRBV20-1 to TRBJ1-2; TRBD1 might be the D (5 bases). There are 14 residues in the CDR3. In germline, CDR1 is DFQATT, CDR2 SNEGSKA (reference sequence). V was trimmed by 3 bases and J by 7 bases, leaving 18 bases between them. CDR3 in DNA: TGCAGTGCTAGCGTTACCCGGGGGAATAGTGGCTACACCTTC. This gives the protein CSASVTRGNSGYTF.

Ten or more counts support this clonotype. The chain employs TRBV12-5 and TRBJ2-2; possibly TRBD1 for D (6 bases). V was cut by 6 bases and J by 5 bases, with 13 bases left in between. Germline lookup yields CDR1 LGHNT and CDR2 FRNRAP. The CDR3 extends over 14 amino acids. CDR3 DNA sequence: TGTGCTAGTGGAACAGGGTTGTGGACCGGGGAGCTGTTTTTT. Protein sequence: CASGTGLWTGELFF.

This clonotype occurred a few times. The chain has TRBV9 and TRBJ1-2; 9 bases are a match to TRBD1. This CDR3 contains 15 residues. Unmatched junction bases numbered 8, after V lost 0 bases and J lost 8 bases. Germline assignment: CDR1 SGDLS and CDR2 YYNGEE. CDR3 residues: CASSVENRGLRGYTF. CDR3 sequence (DNA): TGTGCCAGCAGCGTAGAGAACAGGGGGCTAAGGGGCTACACCTTC.

This clonotype was recorded many times. The V call is TRBV29-1, the J call TRBJ2-3, with 7 bases aligning to TRBD2. V lost 6 bases and J lost 2; bases outside the gene matches: 14. Per germline, CDR1 SQVTM and CDR2 ANQGSEA. This CDR3 is built from 16 residues. The CDR3 spells CSVQRDAGDITDTQYF. As DNA, the CDR3 is TGCAGCGTGCAACGCGATGCGGGAGATATCACAGATACGCAGTATTTT.

This clonotype was detected many times. V gene TRBV18 combines with J gene TRBJ2-3; TRBD2 aligns across 7 bases. Unmatched junction bases numbered 10, after V lost 5 bases and J lost 2 bases. Germline V gives CDR1 KGHSH, CDR2 LQKENI. The CDR3 sequence is 16 residues long. The CDR3 DNA reads as TGTGCCAGCTCAAGTTCGGCGGGAGTTCCCACAGATACGCAGTATTTT. As protein: CASSSSAGVPTDTQYF.

The rearrangement joins TRBV29-1 to TRBJ2-2, with D tentatively TRBD1 (5 bases). Germline CDR1 is SQVTM and CDR2 is ANQGSEA. V lost 4 bases, J lost 0 bases, and 9 bases lay in between. CDR3 length: 14 amino acids. CDR3 coding DNA: TGCAGCGTTGGAGAACAGGCGAACACCGGGGAGCTGTTTTTT. The encoded protein is CSVGEQANTGELFF.

The sample holds many counts of this clonotype. The rearrangement links TRBV6-1 to TRBJ1-5; D gene ambiguous. The CDR3 extends over 10 amino acids. V dropped 9 bases and J dropped 8 bases, with 8 bases sitting between them. Germline V gives CDR1 MNHNS, CDR2 SASEGT. CDR3 loop: CARSVKPQHF. The CDR3 DNA follows: TGTGCCAGGTCAGTGAAGCCCCAGCATTTT.